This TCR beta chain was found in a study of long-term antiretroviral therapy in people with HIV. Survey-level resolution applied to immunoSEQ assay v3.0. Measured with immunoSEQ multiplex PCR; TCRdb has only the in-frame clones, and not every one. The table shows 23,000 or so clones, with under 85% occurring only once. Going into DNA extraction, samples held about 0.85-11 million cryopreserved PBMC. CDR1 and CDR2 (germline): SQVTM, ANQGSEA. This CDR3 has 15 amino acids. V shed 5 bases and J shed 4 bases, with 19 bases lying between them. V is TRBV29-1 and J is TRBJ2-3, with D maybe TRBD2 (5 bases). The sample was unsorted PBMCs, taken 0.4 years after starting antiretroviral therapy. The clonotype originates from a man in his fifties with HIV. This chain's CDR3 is CSVNEGGRSPDTQYF. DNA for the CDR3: TGCAGCGTTAATGAGGGCGGCAGAAGCCCAGATACGCAGTATTTT.